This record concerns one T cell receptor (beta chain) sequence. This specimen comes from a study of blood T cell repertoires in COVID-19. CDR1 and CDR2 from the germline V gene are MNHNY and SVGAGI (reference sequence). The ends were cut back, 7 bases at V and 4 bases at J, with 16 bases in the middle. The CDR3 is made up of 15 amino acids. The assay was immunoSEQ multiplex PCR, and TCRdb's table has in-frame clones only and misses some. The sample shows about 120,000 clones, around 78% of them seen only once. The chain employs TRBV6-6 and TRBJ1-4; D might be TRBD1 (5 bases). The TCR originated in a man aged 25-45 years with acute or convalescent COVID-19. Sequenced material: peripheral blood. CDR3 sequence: CASTLSGVSNEKLFF. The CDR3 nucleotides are TGTGCCAGCACTCTTTCGGGGGTCAGTAATGAAAAACTGTTTTTT.